The rows below give T cell receptor beta chains drawn from one sample of a study of CD8 T cells in Susac syndrome. TCRdb passed the immunoSEQ multiplex PCR reads through MiXCR, listing each CDR3 protein once. The sample includes 150,000 to 200,000 distinct CDR3 sequences, around 94% seen only once; the top ten take roughly 0.14%. Sequencing was carried out using CD4+ T cells from PBMCs. The receptors were sampled from a human donor in good health. The CDR3 runs from the conserved cysteine through the conserved F or W. The order of the fields is D gene, J gene, V gene, clone size, CDR3 protein, CDR3 DNA. D genes are given only for firm matches. Size tells how often a clone was seen (once, few, many) or the class of an expanded clone, and some rows leave it out.

>.|TRBJ2-5|TRBV29-1|.
CSVVRGETQYF
TGCAGCGTTGTTAGAGGGGAGACCCAGTACTTC
>TRBD1|TRBJ1-5|TRBV6-2/TRBV6-3|.
CASSLRGQPYESNQPQHF
TGTGCCAGCAGCCTTCGGGGACAGCCTTACGAGAGCAATCAGCCCCAGCATTTT
>.|TRBJ1-1|TRBV29-1|.
CSVGFGTANTEAFF
TGCAGCGTTGGTTTCGGGACCGCGAACACTGAAGCTTTCTTT
>.|TRBJ2-3|TRBV19|.
CASSTARVTDTQYF
TGTGCCAGTAGTACAGCCCGAGTCACAGATACGCAGTATTTT
>TRBD2|TRBJ2-1|TRBV10-3|.
CAISELSSGVYNEQFF
TGTGCCATCAGTGAGTTGAGCAGCGGGGTCTACAATGAGCAGTTCTTC
>TRBD1|TRBJ2-7|TRBV12-3/TRBV12-4|.
CASSTPGTGGYEQYF
TGTGCCAGCAGCACCCCAGGGACAGGGGGCTACGAGCAGTACTTC
>TRBD1|TRBJ1-1|TRBV3-1|.
CASSRLDGTGENTEAFF
TGTGCCAGCAGCCGCCTGGACGGGACAGGGGAGAACACTGAAGCTTTCTTT
>.|TRBJ2-2|TRBV18|.
CASSGNTGELFF
TGTGCCAGCTCGGGGAACACCGGGGAGCTGTTTTTT
>.|TRBJ2-2|TRBV29-1|once
CSVRGVGELFF
TGCAGCGTCCGAGGGGTCGGGGAGCTGTTTTTT
>.|TRBJ2-2|TRBV4-3|.
CASSQVSITGELFF
TGCGCCAGCAGCCAAGTCTCCATCACCGGGGAGCTGTTTTTT
>TRBD2|TRBJ2-7|TRBV29-1|.
CSVTPSGTSGVEYF
TGCAGCGTTACTCCCTCCGGGACTAGCGGGGTCGAGTACTTC
>TRBD2|TRBJ2-3|TRBV20-1|.
CSARNSGGRGDTQYF
TGCAGTGCTCGGAATAGCGGGGGGAGAGGAGATACGCAGTATTTT